The rows below give T cell receptor beta chains drawn from one sample of a study of brain metastases from non-small cell lung cancer. The assay was immunoSEQ multiplex PCR, and TCRdb's table has in-frame clones only and misses some. The sample lists about 1,300 clones, over 80% occurring once. The sequencing input was tumor-adjacent normal tissue. The receptors shown here come from a donor aged 40 or older with non-small cell lung cancer. Each CDR3 is given with its conserved first and last residue.

CDR3aa	v_gene	j_gene
CASSLSGLSYEQYF	TRBV27	TRBJ2-7
CASSSQGSGYTF	TRBV12-3/TRBV12-4	TRBJ1-2
CASSQDPRDTQYF	TRBV14	TRBJ2-3
CASRQRQVPEAFF	TRBV6-5	TRBJ1-1
CASAIMGLGRGQPQHF	TRBV28	TRBJ1-5
CAISERGLDDNEQFF	TRBV10-3	TRBJ2-1
CASSPYVGGRNYNEQFF	TRBV7-6	TRBJ2-1
CASTNGLWNQPQHF	TRBV2	TRBJ1-5
CASSPVGGETQYF	TRBV12-3/TRBV12-4	TRBJ2-3
CATSEVSRTSYEQYF	TRBV24-1	TRBJ2-7
CAWSRGQGNHEQYF	TRBV30	TRBJ2-7
CASSYQGRTEAFF	TRBV6-6	TRBJ1-1
CSAPLGTGDVF	TRBV20-1	TRBJ1-6
CASSTGTSGRDSTDTQYF	TRBV21-1	TRBJ2-3
CASTAWTGELFF	TRBV5-6	TRBJ2-2
CASSLTYREVMQYF	TRBV6-2/TRBV6-3	TRBJ2-3
CASSVEVTGWSTNEKLFF	TRBV9	TRBJ1-4
CASSPGPQETQYF	TRBV19	TRBJ2-5
CASSDSTGTGSDTQYF	TRBV6-4	TRBJ2-3
CASSQDFDEKLFF	TRBV14	TRBJ1-4
CASSPSSSSRGQETQYF	TRBV7-2	TRBJ2-5
CASSMQNGGQFF	TRBV19	TRBJ2-1
CATSDRETQYF	TRBV24-1	TRBJ2-5
CASSLSPGLDYGYTF	TRBV27	TRBJ1-2
CASSLVGEGGNEQFF	TRBV5-4	TRBJ2-1
CASNQGIQYF	TRBV2	TRBJ2-7
CASSRTSGSENTDTQYF	TRBV5-1	TRBJ2-3
CASSQDIPGSSYEQYF	TRBV4-2	TRBJ2-7
CASSSNPGGAEETQYF	TRBV7-3	TRBJ2-5
CASSPNEAGEETQYF	TRBV28	TRBJ2-5
CAGEQGNQPQHF	TRBV6-8	TRBJ1-5
CASRYEGTEAFF	TRBV6-1	TRBJ1-1
CASSGMGPPDTQYF	TRBV5-4	TRBJ2-3
CASSRETGGTLGYTF	TRBV7-9	TRBJ1-2
CASSLDAGGREAFF	TRBV7-2	TRBJ1-1
CASIPGQDLTEAFF	TRBV6-5	TRBJ1-1
CASSLAGGSQQTQYF	TRBV5-4	TRBJ2-5
CASTLEGGEQYF	TRBV7-2	TRBJ2-7
CSVTLYLDRLQETQYF	TRBV29-1	TRBJ2-5
CASSQERNIQYF	TRBV3-1/TRBV3-2	TRBJ2-4
CATGRELNKQFF	TRBV19	TRBJ2-1
CASALTFRPQETQYF	TRBV5-1	TRBJ2-5
CAWGLAGYNEQFF	TRBV30	TRBJ2-1
CASSPRGGRKGNQPQHF	TRBV19	TRBJ1-5
CASSPRGQLDSGNTIYF	TRBV18	TRBJ1-3
CASSIGLNNEQFF	TRBV19	TRBJ2-1
CASSPRTDLGYTF	TRBV14	TRBJ1-2
CASSPRDGSYEQYF	TRBV9	TRBJ2-7
CASSQDVAFTGELFF	TRBV4-3	TRBJ2-2
CATSRLQINQPQHF	TRBV7-9	TRBJ1-5
CASSAQGDPLHF	TRBV5-4	TRBJ1-6
CASSMSPLGLGVGSYNEQFF	TRBV19	TRBJ2-1
CASSPNMGGPYEQYF	TRBV28	TRBJ2-7
CAISDSSGRAPSSYEQYF	TRBV10-3	TRBJ2-7